Below are 25 T cell receptor beta chains sequenced from a single sample in a study of cytomegalovirus exposure and HLA in healthy donors. Sequencing used immunoSEQ multiplex PCR; TCRdb keeps in-frame clones, though not all of them. Among some 220,000 clones listed, 85% to 95% were seen once. Sequenced sample: PBMCs. The receptors here all came from a woman under 30 in good health and CMV-seronegative.

The CDR3 sequence is CASTEAGAFQETQYF. CDR3 coding DNA: TGCGCCAGCACGGAGGCAGGGGCTTTCCAAGAGACCCAGTACTTC. The chain has TRBV5-1 and TRBJ2-5; D perhaps matches TRBD1 (6 bases). This CDR3 region has 15 residues. The germline gives CDR1 SGHRS, CDR2 YFSETQ. V lost 6 bases to trimming and J lost 1 base, with 16 bases between them.

This clone was seen only once. The chain uses TRBV6-1 and TRBJ1-1; TRBD1 is a possible D gene (6 bases). CDR3 size: 13 residues. Between the trimmed V and J ends, which lost 7 bases and 2 bases, there was a span of 11 bases. Germline CDR1 is MNHNS and CDR2 is SASEGT. CDR3 in amino acids: CASTRTANTEAFF. The CDR3 nucleotides read TGTGCCAGCACCCGGACAGCAAACACTGAAGCTTTCTTT.

V gene TRBV19 combines with J gene TRBJ1-2, with D perhaps matching TRBD1 (5 bases). The germline CDR1 and CDR2 sequences are LNHDA and SQIVND (reference sequence). V was trimmed by 3 bases and J by 5 bases, leaving 10 bases between them. This CDR3 has 13 amino acids. This CDR3 reads CASSMMGGYGYTF. The CDR3 nucleotides read TGTGCCAGTAGTATGATGGGGGGGTATGGCTACACCTTC.

The chain has TRBV27 and TRBJ2-2; no definite D call. Between the trimmed V and J ends, which lost 5 bases and 5 bases, there was a span of 12 bases. Germline V gives CDR1 MNHEY, CDR2 SMNVEV (reference sequence). The CDR3 has 14 amino acids. The CDR3 DNA reads as TGTGCCAGCAGTCTTGGGCAACTTACCGGGGAGCTGTTTTTT. Residues: CASSLGQLTGELFF.

The rearrangement joins TRBV29-1 to TRBJ1-1, with 7 positions matching TRBD1. In germline, CDR1 is SQVTM, CDR2 ANQGSEA. The trim removed 7 bases at V and 0 bases at J, leaving 5 bases unmatched. The CDR3 extends over 13 amino acids. The CDR3 is CSARDSLNTEAFF. As DNA, the CDR3 is TGCAGCGCCAGGGACAGCCTGAACACTGAAGCTTTCTTT.

The genes are TRBV6-1 and TRBJ2-3; D remains unclear. The V gene lost 5 bases and the J gene lost 14 bases, with 14 bases spanning the gap. In germline, CDR1 is MNHNS, CDR2 SASEGT. CDR3 length equals 11 residues. The CDR3 sequence is CASSCNPRRYF. The DNA of the CDR3 is TGTGCCAGCAGTTGTAACCCTAGGAGGTATTTT.

The chain has TRBV25-1 and TRBJ2-5; 14 nucleotides agree with TRBD2. J gave up 4 bases and V 1 base, and 2 bases lay outside the gene matches. This CDR3 region has 16 residues. Germline V gives CDR1 MGHDK, CDR2 SYGVNS. The CDR3 loop is CASSESGTSGRETQYF. The CDR3 DNA is TGTGCCAGCAGTGAATCTGGGACTAGCGGGAGAGAGACCCAGTACTTC.

V gene TRBV19 combines with J gene TRBJ2-7, with 9 bases aligning to TRBD2. Germline CDR1 is LNHDA and CDR2 is SQIVND (reference sequence). The trim removed 6 bases at V and 2 bases at J, leaving 8 bases unmatched. The CDR3 extends over 15 amino acids. The CDR3 region is CASSTVAGDPYEQYF. CDR3 bases: TGTGCCAGTAGCACCGTAGCGGGAGACCCCTACGAGCAGTACTTC.

This sequence joins TRBV27 and TRBJ1-1; 8 bases match TRBD1. CDR1 is MNHEY and CDR2 is SMNVEV in the germline V gene (reference sequence). V shed 5 bases and J 7 bases; nucleotides not matched to a gene: 6. CDR3 length: 13 residues. In DNA form, the CDR3 reads TGTGCCAGCAGTAACCAGGGGGCGGGTGAAGCTTTCTTT. It specifies CASSNQGAGEAFF.

In DNA form, the CDR3 reads TGCAGTGTCGCGGGAGGGGATGAGCAGTTCTTC. This gives the protein CSVAGGDEQFF. The genes are TRBV20-1 and TRBJ2-1; 9 bases match TRBD2. This CDR3 comprises 11 residues. Germline CDR1 reads DFQATT; CDR2 reads SNEGSKA (reference sequence). Trimming at V came to 7 bases and at J to 8 bases, leaving 3 bases not matched to a gene.

The chain carries TRBV28 and TRBJ2-5, with 15 bases that match TRBD2. The CDR3 loop spans 17 amino acids. The ends lost 4 bases at V and 7 bases at J; junction bases unmatched: 10. The germline V gene has CDR1 MDHEN and CDR2 SYDVKM. CDR3 coding DNA: TGTGCCAGCAGTTCAATCGGACTAGCGGGAGGGGCAGGGACCCAGTACTTC. Protein sequence: CASSSIGLAGGAGTQYF.

The chain carries TRBV7-2 and TRBJ2-7; 11 bases align to TRBD2. Germline V gene data show CDR1 as SGHTA and CDR2 as FQGNSA. J was trimmed by 7 bases and V by 5 bases; bases with no gene match: 10. CDR3 length: 15 amino acids. The CDR3 nucleotides read TGTGCCAGCAGCCCTATAGCGGGAGGGCCGTTTGAGCAGTACTTC. Residues: CASSPIAGGPFEQYF.

V usage is TRBV10-3 and J usage is TRBJ2-7; 10 positions agree with TRBD2. The germline gives CDR1 ENHRY, CDR2 SYGVKD. This CDR3 region has 19 residues. V lost 3 bases to trimming and J lost 2 bases; unmatched junction nucleotides: 16. In DNA, the CDR3 is TGTGCCATCAGTGATTTAGCGGGGGGCGGACTAGCCCACCCCTACGAGCAGTACTTC. This translates into CAISDLAGGGLAHPYEQYF.

Only one count was recorded for this clone. This chain joins TRBV5-4 and TRBJ2-5, with 11 nucleotides matching TRBD2. Germline loops: CDR1 SGHNT, CDR2 YYREEE (reference sequence). V lost 4 bases to trimming and J lost 1 base; unmatched junction nucleotides: 0. CDR3 length equals 14 residues. Here the CDR3 reads CASSGTSGQETQYF. CDR3 DNA: TGTGCCAGCAGCGGGACTAGCGGCCAAGAGACCCAGTACTTC.

This clone appeared a single time. V gene TRBV15 combines with J gene TRBJ2-1, with D possibly matching TRBD2 (6 bases). There are 18 residues in the CDR3. CDR1 and CDR2 (germline): LNHNV, YYDKDF (reference sequence). V was pared by 0 bases and J by 4 bases, with 19 bases between. Written as DNA, the CDR3 is TGTGCCACCAGCAGAGATGGCCCTGAGAGCGGGCCATACAATGAGCAGTTCTTC. Protein: CATSRDGPESGPYNEQFF.

The chain combines TRBV6-1 with TRBJ1-3; the match to TRBD1 covers 10 bases. The CDR3 contains 14 residues. CDR1 and CDR2 from the germline V gene are MNHNS and SASEGT. J was trimmed by 8 bases and V by 8 bases; bases with no gene match: 9. This chain's CDR3 is CASGGTGEVYTIYF. DNA of the CDR3: TGTGCCAGCGGCGGGACAGGGGAAGTTTACACCATATATTTT.

The chain employs TRBV29-1 and TRBJ1-1; TRBD1 might be the D (5 bases). V was shortened by 4 bases and J by 6 bases, with 12 bases between the two germline ends. The CDR3 runs 12 residues. Germline V gene lookup returns CDR1 SQVTM and CDR2 ANQGSEA. As DNA, the CDR3 is TGCAGCGTTGTAATTCGGGGGGCTGAAGCTTTCTTT. Its protein is CSVVIRGAEAFF.

This clone was seen just once. The chain combines TRBV11-3 with TRBJ2-2; 9 positions match TRBD2. V was pared by 3 bases and J by 6 bases, with 8 bases of the junction left unmatched. The germline V gene has CDR1 SGHNT and CDR2 YENEEA. The CDR3 is made up of 16 amino acids. The CDR3 nucleotides are TGTGCCAGCAGCTTTGGGGGTAGCGGGAGATCCGGGGAGCTGTTTTTT. Its protein is CASSFGGSGRSGELFF.

V usage is TRBV6-4 and J usage is TRBJ1-4; TRBD1 is a possible D gene (6 bases). The CDR3 has 18 amino acids. V lost 7 bases and J lost 3, with 24 bases in between. CDR1 and CDR2 from the germline V gene are MRHNA and SNTAGT. The CDR3 loop reads CASTTTEDRQCANEKLFF. CDR3 sequence (DNA): TGTGCCAGCACAACAACAGAAGACAGGCAGTGTGCTAATGAAAAACTGTTTTTT.

This clone was detected only a few times. The chain employs TRBV9 and TRBJ1-5; D ambiguous. Germline values: CDR1 SGDLS, CDR2 YYNGEE. The CDR3 consists of 15 residues. Trimming pared 2 bases from V and 2 bases from J, leaving 11 bases between. CDR3 amino acids: CASSVGSSGNQPQHF. The DNA for the CDR3 is TGTGCCAGCAGCGTTGGGAGCTCGGGCAATCAGCCCCAGCATTTT.

A few counts support this clone. J is TRBJ2-3 and V is TRBV12-5; TRBD2 aligns across 7 bases. CDR3 length equals 13 residues. Germline V gives CDR1 LGHNT, CDR2 FRNRAP. Unmatched junction bases numbered 6, after V lost 9 bases and J lost 3 bases. The CDR3 DNA sequence: TGTGCTAGCGGGTTTAGCGGGACAGATACGCAGTATTTT. The encoded protein is CASGFSGTDTQYF.

This chain uses TRBV29-1 with TRBJ1-1, with a tentative D call TRBD1 (6 bases). This CDR3 is 14 amino acids long. Germline-derived CDR1 and CDR2 are SQVTM and ANQGSEA. This chain's CDR3 is CRAKGHEGNTEAFF. CDR3 nucleotides: TGCAGAGCTAAGGGACATGAGGGAAACACTGAAGCTTTCTTT.

This sequence joins TRBV18 and TRBJ2-3; weak D call: TRBD2 (6 bases). Germline values: CDR1 KGHSH, CDR2 LQKENI. The length of the CDR3 is 17 residues. V was pared by 2 bases and J by 0 bases, with 15 bases between. The CDR3 DNA sequence: TGTGCCAGCTCACCAGTTGGGGGGATCGTTAGCACAGATACGCAGTATTTT. Protein: CASSPVGGIVSTDTQYF.

The chain combines TRBV5-6 with TRBJ1-1, with D hard to call. The CDR3 totals 14 residues. CDR1 and CDR2 from the germline V gene are SGHDT and YYEEEE. V gave up 3 bases and J gave up 1 base, with 10 bases separating them. Here the CDR3 DNA reads TGTGCCAGCAGCTCTGACTACGGGAACACTGAAGCTTTCTTT. It is translated as CASSSDYGNTEAFF.

This clone was seen only once. V usage is TRBV6-1 and J usage is TRBJ2-1; maybe TRBD2 (6 bases). This CDR3 is built from 12 residues. V gave up 4 bases and J gave up 11 bases, with 12 bases separating them. CDR1 and CDR2 (germline): MNHNS, SASEGT. The CDR3 sequence is CASSAIAVKQFF. The CDR3 nucleotides are TGTGCCAGCAGTGCGATAGCGGTAAAGCAGTTCTTC.